This T cell receptor (beta chain) was recorded in a study of T cells in Graves' hyperthyroidism and ophthalmopathy (dated by TCRdb to the late 2010s). A note on the overall study: Peripheral blood samples were taken at initial diagnosis, before any treatment was given. The approximately 98 discovery patients were randomly divided into training and test sets at a 7:3 ratio. Whether ophthalmopathy could be predicted prospectively was tested in an independent validation cohort made up of under 20 hyperthyroidism patients plus 17 patients who later progressed to ophthalmopathy. Once sampling was done, hyperthyroidism patients were given methimazole at a starting dose of 30 mg daily, whereas ophthalmopathy patients were given high-dose intravenous methylprednisolone. To identify distinguishing TCR V-J signatures, a discovery cohort of 100 patients was used, comprising 43 with Graves' ophthalmopathy and some 60 with stable Graves' hyperthyroidism. The paper reports TCR Vbeta CDR3 sequencing of 140 or so peripheral blood samples: around 41 ophthalmopathy, approximately 74 hyperthyroidism and 17 progressor patients. The study also compared thyroid tissue and blood T-cell repertoires from several Graves' hyperthyroidism patients. General findings and caveats noted by the study authors: Most expanded thyroid clonotypes (frequency above 0.001) were also found in blood, which suggests that blood repertoires may mirror thyroid immune responses. Ophthalmopathy was separated from stable hyperthyroidism by a 13 V-J signature model, with just over 85% sensitivity and about 81% specificity obtained in cross-validation and 80%/75% obtained in testing. During validation, the model predicted progression to ophthalmopathy a median of roughly 7.1 months ahead of onset, with around 70% sensitivity and 72.22% specificity. Sample size was not statistically predetermined, and blinding of investigators to group allocation was not performed.

Moderately to severely active disease, a Clinical Activity Score of at least 3, a NOSPECS grade of at least 4, and a duration under 3 months were present in ophthalmopathy patients. The study excluded patients with uncontrolled infections, other autoimmune diseases, pregnancy or lactation. Clinical symptoms, serum thyroxine and TRAb, thyroid ultrasound, and orbital computed tomography formed the basis for the diagnoses. Ficoll-Paque density gradient centrifugation was used to isolate PBMCs from about 10 ml of fresh peripheral blood. Trizol reagent was used to extract total RNA, and RNA quality was then checked on an Agilent 2100 Bioanalyzer. TCR beta CDR3 regions were amplified from RNA transcripts. For the first round of RT-PCR on the TCR CDR3, the HTBI primer set was used together with the Qiagen OneStep RT-PCR kit. Libraries were constructed in a second round of multiplex PCR, after which size selection and purification were performed. Libraries were sequenced paired-end with 100 bp reads on an Illumina HiSeq2000. The original methods were these. SOAPnuke was used to process the raw data, throwing out any read that contained adapters or uncalled bases, had a mean Phred below 15, or lacked an exact constant-primer or identifier match. COPE v1.2.5 was used to merge high-quality paired reads, and clonotypes were defined as unique nucleotide sequences. MiTCR v1.1 was used to align the clonotypes against IMGT TRBV, TRBD and TRBJ reference segments. The analysis was restricted to V-J combinations with a frequency above 0.0001, which together covered 99% to 99.2% of the repertoires. A TCS score was defined as the ratio of F50 (clonal expansion) to E x V (chaos), with BLOSUM62-based TCRdist applied between CDR3 peptides within each V-J. Welch's t-statistics and random forest reduced roughly 540 V-J features to some 14, which were used in a naive Bayes classifier (R e1071). TCRdb itself trimmed the public reads at Q25 with fastp, ran MiXCR and retained productive beta chains. A single entry per CDR3 protein holds the most common genes and DNA from its merged rows. TCRdb, not the authors, supplied the V and J calls. The sample table shows 400,000 or so distinct CDR3 sequences, and around 15% are seen once. Roughly a fifth of the sample lies in the top ten.

Points on this clonotype: The antigen this receptor binds is unknown. Base qualities are not recorded, but no much larger clone differs from it by a single base.

The clonotype was recovered from a woman aged 55-69 years with Graves' ophthalmopathy. The sequenced material came from blood.

The CDR3 in this case is CASSLRQGITGYTF. The nucleotides are TGTGCCAGCAGCTTGAGGCAGGGAATAACTGGCTACACCTTC. The sequence is built from TRBV5-8 and TRBJ1-2, with TRBD1 tentatively as D gene (5 bases match). Trimming at the junction amounts to 1 base on V and 7 bases on J, and the germline ends lie 14 bases apart. The germline V gene gives CDR1 as SGHTS and CDR2 as YDEGEE. The CDR3 runs 14 residues from the cysteine to the phenylalanine. CDR3 DNA is the only sequence kept; it has 42 bases, read in frame from the first base.